One sample yielded the 10 T cell receptor beta chains listed below, sequenced in a study of blood T cell repertoires in COVID-19. Generated by immunoSEQ multiplex PCR, the TCRdb table keeps only in-frame clones and is missing some. Of approximately 350,000 clones in the sample, approximately 88% were seen once. The sequenced sample was peripheral blood. The source of these receptors is a woman aged 30 to 39 with COVID-19, enrolled during active disease.

V and J are TRBV7-9 and TRBJ1-4, with 9 positions matching TRBD1. J gave up 0 bases and V 5 bases, and 13 bases lay outside the gene matches. Germline loops: CDR1 SEHNR, CDR2 FQNEAQ (reference sequence). The CDR3 sequence is 19 residues long. CDR3 DNA: TGTGCCAGCAGCACACGACAGGGGGTCCCCTCGGCAACTAATGAAAAACTGTTTTTT. Protein: CASSTRQGVPSATNEKLFF.

The J gene is TRBJ2-1, the V gene TRBV6-2 or TRBV6-3, with a possible D match to TRBD1 (6 bases). This CDR3 has 15 amino acids. V gave up 2 bases and J gave up 3 bases, with 11 bases separating them. Germline V gives CDR1 MNHEY, CDR2 SVGEGT. As DNA, the CDR3 is TGTGCCAGCAGTTACGGCGGCAGGGGCTACAATGAGCAGTTCTTC. Translation: CASSYGGRGYNEQFF.

This sequence joins TRBV19 and TRBJ1-2, with 7 nucleotides matching TRBD1. Trimming removed 3 bases from V and 1 base from J; junction bases left unmatched: 2. The CDR3 contains 14 residues. In germline, CDR1 is LNHDA, CDR2 SQIVND (reference sequence). This CDR3 is CASSIRDSNYGYTF. The CDR3 DNA reads TGTGCCAGTAGTATCCGGGACAGTAACTATGGCTACACCTTC.

The V call is TRBV9, the J call TRBJ2-7, with 10 bases fitting TRBD1. V trimming: 2 bases; J trimming: 3 bases; junction bases outside the gene matches: 8. The V gene's germline CDR1 is SGDLS and CDR2 YYNGEE. The CDR3 covers 16 residues. CDR3 DNA: TGTGCCAGCAGCGTCCTCCCCGGACAGGGGGTCTACGAGCAGTACGTC. This gives the protein CASSVLPGQGVYEQYV.

The chain joins TRBV4-1 to TRBJ1-1; D gene ambiguous. The V end lost 4 bases, the J end lost 5 bases, and 17 bases lay between the germline ends. This CDR3 has 15 amino acids. Germline assignment: CDR1 MGHRA and CDR2 YSYEKL. DNA for the CDR3: TGCGCCAGCAGCCCCCGTATCGGGTCCGGGACTGAAGCTTTCTTT. Its protein is CASSPRIGSGTEAFF.

The chain is built from TRBV5-1 and TRBJ2-1; 9 positions match TRBD2. Trimming took 6 bases from V and 7 from J; bases not matched to a gene: 11. Germline loops: CDR1 SGHRS, CDR2 YFSETQ. This CDR3 region has 15 residues. CDR3 sequence reads: CASIGRGGLVNEQFF. The CDR3 nucleotides read TGCGCCAGCATTGGGCGGGGGGGCCTCGTGAATGAGCAGTTCTTC. The complete variable domain, with remaining parts taken from reference TRBV5-1 and TRBJ2-1, reads KAGVTQTPRYLIKTRGQQVTLSCSPISGHRSVSWYQQTPGQGLQFLFEYFSETQRNKGNFPGRFSGRQFSNSRSEMNVSTLELGDSALYLCASIGRGGLVNEQFFGPGTRLTVL.

This chain uses TRBV4-3 with TRBJ2-3; D is unresolved. CDR1 LGHNA and CDR2 YSLEER come from the germline V gene. The CDR3 is made up of 14 amino acids. V shed 4 bases and J shed 4 bases, with 12 bases lying between them. The CDR3 is CASSPLTSADTQYF. CDR3 bases: TGCGCCAGCAGCCCCTTGACTTCGGCAGATACGCAGTATTTT.

This clone showed up just once. The chain carries TRBV7-9 and TRBJ2-4; D call uncertain. CDR3 length: 15 amino acids. Germline V gives CDR1 SEHNR, CDR2 FQNEAQ (reference sequence). The V and J ends lost 1 base and 8 bases respectively, with 15 bases between them. In nucleotides, the CDR3 is TGTGCCAGCAGCTTAGTGACGGAATGGGCCGACATTCAGTACTTC. It yields the protein CASSLVTEWADIQYF.

V usage is TRBV19 and J usage is TRBJ2-5; 8 nucleotides align to TRBD1. J gave up 5 bases and V 6 bases, and 11 bases lay outside the gene matches. This CDR3 region has 15 residues. Germline-derived CDR1 and CDR2 are LNHDA and SQIVND (reference sequence). The CDR3 DNA follows: TGTGCCAGTAGGAGAACAGGGGGTCTTGGGGAGACCCAGTACTTC. Its protein product is CASRRTGGLGETQYF.

A few counts support this clone. J is TRBJ2-7 and V is TRBV5-1, with unresolved D. This CDR3 comprises 13 residues. Deletions cut 0 bases from V and 5 bases from J, with 9 bases between. Germline V CDR1 and CDR2: SGHRS, YFSETQ. As DNA, the CDR3 is TGCGCCAGCAGCTTGGTCCCTACTGACGAGCAGTACGTC. Amino acids: CASSLVPTDEQYV.